These 3 T cell receptor beta chains were all obtained from the same sample, sequenced in a study of T cell responses to AZD1222 COVID-19 vaccine. The data were produced by immunoSEQ multiplex PCR, yet TCRdb's version contains in-frame clones alone and is incomplete. The sample has tens of thousands of clones; 70% to 90% are singletons. The input for sequencing was peripheral blood, taken on day 0 of AZD1222 vaccination. These receptor sequences come from an adult in good health.

The gene calls are TRBV16 and TRBJ1-1; D gene unclear. This CDR3 has 13 residues. Germline V gives CDR1 KGHSY, CDR2 FQNENV. V gave up 2 bases and J gave up 1 base, with 5 bases separating them. CDR3 bases: TGTGCCAGCAGCCAAGAACCGAACACTGAAGCTTTCTTT. This gives the protein CASSQEPNTEAFF. Complete variable domain (other parts from reference TRBV16 and TRBJ1-1): GEEVAQTPKHLVRGEGQKAKLYCAPIKGHSYVFWYQQVLKNEFKFLISFQNENVFDETGMPKERFSAKCLPNSPCSLEIQATKLEDSAVYFCASSQEPNTEAFFGQGTRLTVV.

The rearrangement uses TRBV18 and TRBJ2-2; D remains ambiguous. The V end lost 2 bases, the J end lost 4 bases, and 8 bases lay between the germline ends. The CDR3 totals 14 residues. CDR1 is KGHSH and CDR2 is LQKENI in the germline V gene. The CDR3 reads CASSPNGITGELFF. CDR3 DNA sequence: TGTGCCAGCTCACCAAATGGGATCACCGGGGAGCTGTTTTTT.

The V gene is TRBV6-1, the J gene TRBJ1-2, with D possibly being TRBD1 (5 bases). The CDR3 loop spans 18 amino acids. Per the germline V gene, CDR1 is MNHNS and CDR2 is SASEGT. Between the trimmed V and J ends, which lost 2 bases and 8 bases, there was a span of 27 bases. CDR3 coding DNA: TGTGCCAGCAGTGAATCGGGGCCTACCGGGACCCAAACAACGGGCTACACCTTC. Translation: CASSESGPTGTQTTGYTF.